Here is one T cell receptor beta chain with its context. The sample originates from a study of cytomegalovirus exposure and HLA in healthy donors. In the PCR, 60 Vbeta and 13 Jbeta primers were used. Measured with immunoSEQ multiplex PCR; TCRdb has only the in-frame clones, and not every one. The sample shows about 160,000 clones, around 68% of them seen only once. The sequencing sample was made of PBMCs. The sequence came from a man aged 50 to 59 in good health and CMV-seronegative.

The CDR3 here is CASRYAGQGITYEQYF. CDR3 DNA: TGTGCCAGCAGGTACGCCGGACAGGGAATTACCTACGAGCAGTACTTC. The V gene is TRBV6-5, the J gene TRBJ2-7; 8 nucleotides agree with TRBD1. The CDR3 totals 16 residues. Germline-derived CDR1 and CDR2 are MNHEY and SVGAGI. Germline trimming cut 6 bases from V and 2 bases from J; bases unmatched to any gene: 12.